This T cell receptor beta chain was sequenced for a study of technical replicates of blood from several donors. TCRdb's table, derived via immunoSEQ multiplex PCR, lists solely in-frame clones and lacks some. The data show 15,000 to 20,000 clones, with around nine tenths seen just once and more than 9% held by the top ten. With 2 bases removed from V and 2 bases from J, the gap between germline ends came to 14 bases. The CDR3 sequence is 16 residues long. Germline V gene sequence: CDR1 SGHNT, CDR2 YYREEE (reference sequence). This TCR was recovered from a human donor in good health. The chain is built from TRBV5-4 and TRBJ1-3; D remains unclear. The specimen was PBMCs. The CDR3 region is CASSLSGDPTGNTIYF. The CDR3 nucleotides read TGTGCCAGCAGCTTATCGGGAGATCCTACTGGAAACACCATATATTTT.